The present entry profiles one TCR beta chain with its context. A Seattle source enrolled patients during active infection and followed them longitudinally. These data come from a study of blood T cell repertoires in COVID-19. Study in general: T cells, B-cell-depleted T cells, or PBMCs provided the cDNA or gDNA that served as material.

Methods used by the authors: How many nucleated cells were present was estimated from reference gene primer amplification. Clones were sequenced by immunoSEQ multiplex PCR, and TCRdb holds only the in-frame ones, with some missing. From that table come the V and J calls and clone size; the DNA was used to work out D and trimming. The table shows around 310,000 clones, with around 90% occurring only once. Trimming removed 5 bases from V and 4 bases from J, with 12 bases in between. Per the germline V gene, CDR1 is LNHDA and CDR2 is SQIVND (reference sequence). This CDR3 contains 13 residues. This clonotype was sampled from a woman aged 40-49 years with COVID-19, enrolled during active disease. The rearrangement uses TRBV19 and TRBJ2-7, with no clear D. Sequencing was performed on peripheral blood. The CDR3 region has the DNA TGTGCCAGTAGTCCCCAACCCTATTACGAGCAGTACTTC. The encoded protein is CASSPQPYYEQYF.